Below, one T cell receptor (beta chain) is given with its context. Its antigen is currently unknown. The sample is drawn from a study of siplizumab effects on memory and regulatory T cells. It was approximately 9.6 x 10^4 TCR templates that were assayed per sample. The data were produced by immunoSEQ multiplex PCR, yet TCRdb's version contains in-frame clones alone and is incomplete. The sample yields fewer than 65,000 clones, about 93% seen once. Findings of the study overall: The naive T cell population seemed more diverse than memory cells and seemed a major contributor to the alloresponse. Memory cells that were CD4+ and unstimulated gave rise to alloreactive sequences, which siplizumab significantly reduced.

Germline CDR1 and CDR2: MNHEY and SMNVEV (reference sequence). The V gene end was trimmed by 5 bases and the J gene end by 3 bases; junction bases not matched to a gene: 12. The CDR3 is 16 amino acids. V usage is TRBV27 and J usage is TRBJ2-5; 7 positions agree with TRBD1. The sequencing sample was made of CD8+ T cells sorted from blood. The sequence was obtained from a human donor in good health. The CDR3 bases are TGTGCCAGCAGTCCTAACGTACACAGGGGCAAAGAGACCCAGTACTTC. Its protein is CASSPNVHRGKETQYF.